This TCR beta chain was found in a study of shared clonotypes between healthy human individuals. A note on this clone: Its antigen remains unknown.

Healthy HIV-negative adults without recent acute infections or vaccinations served as donors. Study observations and caveats: Despite large depth, rarefaction showed incomplete sorted-subset sequencing. Limitation of the genetic and exposure-history diversity represented came from the few donors.

Data came from immunoSEQ multiplex PCR; TCRdb stores just in-frame clones and leaves some out. The sample has 500,000 to 550,000 clones; around 95% are singletons. This TCR was recovered from a woman aged 30 to 39 in good health. The material sequenced was naive CD4+ T cells sorted from blood. Subset given: CD45RA+ positively selected.

CDR3 coding DNA: TGTGCCAGCAGAAGGACAGGGAATGACAACTATGGCTACACCTTC. Protein: CASRRTGNDNYGYTF. The chain is built from TRBV4-2 and TRBJ1-2; 8 bases are shared with TRBD1. Trimming removed 6 bases from V and 2 bases from J; junction bases left unmatched: 8. The CDR3 has 15 residues. The germline V gene has CDR1 LGHNA and CDR2 YNFKEQ.